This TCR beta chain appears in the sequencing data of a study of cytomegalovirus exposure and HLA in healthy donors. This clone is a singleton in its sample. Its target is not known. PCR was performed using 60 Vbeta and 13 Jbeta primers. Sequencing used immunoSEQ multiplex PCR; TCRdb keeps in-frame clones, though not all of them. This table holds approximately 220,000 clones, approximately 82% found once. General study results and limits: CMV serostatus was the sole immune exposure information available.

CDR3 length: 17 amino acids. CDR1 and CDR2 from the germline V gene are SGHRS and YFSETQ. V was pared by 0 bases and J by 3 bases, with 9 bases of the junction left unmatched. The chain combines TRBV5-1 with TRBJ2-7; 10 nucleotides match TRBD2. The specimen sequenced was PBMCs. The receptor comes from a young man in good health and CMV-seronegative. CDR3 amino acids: CASSLGEGLAKIYEQYF. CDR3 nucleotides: TGCGCCAGCAGCTTGGGGGAGGGACTAGCGAAGATCTACGAGCAGTACTTC.